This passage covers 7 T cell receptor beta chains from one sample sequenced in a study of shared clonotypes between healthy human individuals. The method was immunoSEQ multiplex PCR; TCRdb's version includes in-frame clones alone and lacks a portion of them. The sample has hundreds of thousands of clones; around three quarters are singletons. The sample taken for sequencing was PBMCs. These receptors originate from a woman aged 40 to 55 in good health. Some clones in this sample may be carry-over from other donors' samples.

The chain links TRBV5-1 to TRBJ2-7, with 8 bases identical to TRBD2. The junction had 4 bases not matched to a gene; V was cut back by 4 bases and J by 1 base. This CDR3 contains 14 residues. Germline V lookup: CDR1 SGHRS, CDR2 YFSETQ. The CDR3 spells CASSLGTRSYEQYF. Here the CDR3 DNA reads TGCGCCAGCAGCCTCGGGACTAGGTCCTACGAGCAGTACTTC.

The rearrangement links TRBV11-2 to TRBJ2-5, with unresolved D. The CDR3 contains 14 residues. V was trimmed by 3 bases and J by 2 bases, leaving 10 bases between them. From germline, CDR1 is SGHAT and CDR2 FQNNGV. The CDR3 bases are TGTGCCAGCAGCTTTCATGAGGCGCAAGAGACCCAGTACTTC. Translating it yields CASSFHEAQETQYF. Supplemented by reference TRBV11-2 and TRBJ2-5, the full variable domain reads EAGVAQSPRYKIIEKRQSVAFWCNPISGHATLYWYQQILGQGPKLLIQFQNNGVVDDSQLPKDRFSAERLKGVDSTLKIQPAKLEDSAVYLCASSFHEAQETQYFGPGTRLLVL.

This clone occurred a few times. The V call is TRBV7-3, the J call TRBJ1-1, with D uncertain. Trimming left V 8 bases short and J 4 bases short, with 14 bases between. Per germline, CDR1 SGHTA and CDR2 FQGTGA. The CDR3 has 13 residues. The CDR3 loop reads CASRRVEGTEAFF. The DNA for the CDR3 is TGTGCCAGCCGCCGAGTAGAAGGCACTGAAGCTTTCTTT.

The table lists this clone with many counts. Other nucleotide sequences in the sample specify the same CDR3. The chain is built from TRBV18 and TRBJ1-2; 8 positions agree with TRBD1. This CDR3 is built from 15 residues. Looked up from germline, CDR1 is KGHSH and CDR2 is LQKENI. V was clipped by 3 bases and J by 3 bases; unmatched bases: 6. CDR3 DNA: TGTGCCAGCTCACCGGGGCAGGGGGCTGACTATGGCTACACCTTC. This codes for CASSPGQGADYGYTF.

CDR3 coding DNA: TGTGCCTGGAGGGAAAACCGAGGAGCTCGGTTTGGCAATGAGCAGTTCTTC. Translated: CAWRENRGARFGNEQFF. The rearrangement links TRBV30 to TRBJ2-1; the D is unclear. Per germline, CDR1 GTSNPN and CDR2 SVGIG (reference sequence). The CDR3 runs 17 residues. The ends were cut back, 3 bases at V and 6 bases at J, with 24 bases in the middle. Drawing the rest from reference TRBV30 and TRBJ2-1, the complete variable domain is SQTIHQWPATLVQPVGSPLSLECTVEGTSNPNLYWYRQAAGRGLQLLFYSVGIGQISSEVPQNLSASRPQDRQFILSSKKLLLSDSGFYLCAWRENRGARFGNEQFFGPGTRLTVL.

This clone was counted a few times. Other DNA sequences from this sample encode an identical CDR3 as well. The CDR3 here is CASGQGIDEQYF. The CDR3 DNA sequence: TGTGCCAGCGGACAGGGGATAGACGAGCAGTACTTC. The chain joins TRBV18 to TRBJ2-7, with TRBD1 identical over 9 bases. CDR1 KGHSH and CDR2 LQKENI come from the germline V gene. With V trimmed by 8 bases and J by 5 bases, 4 bases remained unmatched. The CDR3 extends over 12 amino acids. Complete variable domain (other parts from reference TRBV18 and TRBJ2-7): NAGVMQNPRHLVRRRGQEARLRCSPMKGHSHVYWYRQLPEEGLKFMVYLQKENIIDESGMPKERFSAEFPKEGPSILRIQQVVRGDSAAYFCASGQGIDEQYFGPGTRLTVT.

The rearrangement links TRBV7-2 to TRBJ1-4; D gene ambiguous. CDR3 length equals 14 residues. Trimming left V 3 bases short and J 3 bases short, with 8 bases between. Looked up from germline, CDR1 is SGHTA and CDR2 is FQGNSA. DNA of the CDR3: TGTGCCAGCAGCTTGCAGGTGGCTAATGAAAAACTGTTTTTT. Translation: CASSLQVANEKLFF. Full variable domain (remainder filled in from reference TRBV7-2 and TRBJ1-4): GAGVSQSPSNKVTEKGKDVELRCDPISGHTALYWYRQSLGQGLEFLIYFQGNSAPDKSGLPSDRFSAERTGGSVSTLTIQRTQQEDSAVYLCASSLQVANEKLFFGSGTQLSVL.